The clone carrying this TCR beta chain was recorded a few times. Its antigen is currently unknown. The sample belongs to a study of identical twins. Points from the study as a whole: Models predicted less out-of-frame TCR alpha sharing in monozygotic twins than was found. Researchers caution that invariant MAIT and iNKT cells could partly confound zero-insertion analyses.

V was pared by 4 bases and J by 0 bases, with 25 bases between. This CDR3 contains 19 residues. Germline CDR1 and CDR2: SNHLY and FYNNEI. Unique molecular identifiers were present on cDNA, and template switching added a universal primer site. Each CDR3 protein gets one entry after TCRdb re-called the 5' RACE reads with MiXCR. The table has approximately 220,000 distinct CDR3 sequences, 7.5% seen once; the top ten hold over 5%. These data also formed part of another study, on yellow fever vaccine responses in identical twins.

The V gene is TRBV2, the J gene TRBJ2-7, with no clear D. The receptor comes from a woman aged 18-29 years in good health. Input material: CD8+ T cells sorted from blood. The CDR3 sequence: CASSVWSYLLGPSSYEQYF. The CDR3 coding sequence is TGTGCCAGCAGTGTTTGGAGCTACTTGCTGGGCCCGAGCTCCTACGAGCAGTACTTC.